This TCR beta chain was profiled in a study of technical replicates of blood from a handful of donors. TCRdb's copy holds only in-frame clones and misses some; the assay was immunoSEQ multiplex PCR. The table includes 75,000 to 85,000 clones, almost 96% detected once. The count of this clone is one. The source of this sequence is a human donor in good health. Input material: T cells isolated from PBMCs.

CDR3 residues: CASSQGPGLLDTQYF. In nucleotides, the CDR3 is TGCGCCAGCAGCCAGGGCCCCGGACTTTTAGATACGCAGTATTTT. The genes are TRBV4-1 and TRBJ2-3; D is possibly TRBD2 (5 bases). Germline CDR1 MGHRA, CDR2 YSYEKL. V lost 3 bases and J 5 bases, leaving 15 bases between the germline ends. The CDR3 extends over 15 amino acids.